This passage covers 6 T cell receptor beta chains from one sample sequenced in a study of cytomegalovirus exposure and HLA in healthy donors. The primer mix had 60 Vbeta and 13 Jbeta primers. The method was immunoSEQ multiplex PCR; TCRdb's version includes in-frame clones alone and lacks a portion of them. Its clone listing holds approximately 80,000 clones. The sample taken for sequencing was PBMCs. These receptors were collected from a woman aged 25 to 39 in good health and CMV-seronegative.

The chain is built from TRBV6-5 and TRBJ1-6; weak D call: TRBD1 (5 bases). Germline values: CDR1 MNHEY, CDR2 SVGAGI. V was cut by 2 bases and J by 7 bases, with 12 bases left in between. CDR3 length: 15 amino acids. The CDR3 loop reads CASSYGAGMNSPLHF. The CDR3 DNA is TGTGCCAGCAGTTACGGAGCAGGGATGAATTCACCCCTCCACTTT.

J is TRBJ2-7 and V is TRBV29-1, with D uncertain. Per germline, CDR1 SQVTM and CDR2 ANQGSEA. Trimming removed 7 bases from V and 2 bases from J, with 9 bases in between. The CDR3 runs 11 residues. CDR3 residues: CSGVSAYEQYF. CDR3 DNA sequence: TGCAGCGGTGTAAGCGCCTACGAGCAGTACTTC.

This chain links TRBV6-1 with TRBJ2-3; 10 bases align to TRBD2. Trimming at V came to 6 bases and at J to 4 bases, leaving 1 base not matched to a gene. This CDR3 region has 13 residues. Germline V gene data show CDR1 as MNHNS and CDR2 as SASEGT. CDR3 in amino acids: CASRLAGPDTQYF. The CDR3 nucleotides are TGTGCCAGCAGACTAGCGGGACCAGATACGCAGTATTTT.

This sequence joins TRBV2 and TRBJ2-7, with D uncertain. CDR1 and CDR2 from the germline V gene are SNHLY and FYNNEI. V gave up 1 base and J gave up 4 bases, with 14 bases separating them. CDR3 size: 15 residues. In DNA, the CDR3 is TGTGCCAGCAGTGAAGGACCGATCGAGGATTACGAGCAGTACTTC. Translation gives CASSEGPIEDYEQYF. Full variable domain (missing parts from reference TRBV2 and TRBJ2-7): EPEVTQTPSHQVTQMGQEVILRCVPISNHLYFYWYRQILGQKVEFLVSFYNNEISEKSEIFDDQFSVERPDGSNFTLKIRSTKLEDSAMYFCASSEGPIEDYEQYFGPGTRLTVT.

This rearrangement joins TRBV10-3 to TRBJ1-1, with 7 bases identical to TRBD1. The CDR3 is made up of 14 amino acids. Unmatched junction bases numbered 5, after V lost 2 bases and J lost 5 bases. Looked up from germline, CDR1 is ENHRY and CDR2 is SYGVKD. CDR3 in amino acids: CAISEAGGQTEAFF. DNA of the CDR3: TGTGCCATCAGTGAGGCAGGGGGACAGACTGAAGCTTTCTTT.

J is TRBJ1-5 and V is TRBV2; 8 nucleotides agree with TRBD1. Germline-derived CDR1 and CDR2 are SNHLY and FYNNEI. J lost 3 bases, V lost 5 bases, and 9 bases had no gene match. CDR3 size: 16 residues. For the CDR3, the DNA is TGTGCCAGCAGTTATCAGGGGGCGCGAGACAATCAGCCCCAGCATTTT. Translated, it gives CASSYQGARDNQPQHF.